This TCR beta chain was documented in a study of OX40 agonist ivuxolimab in advanced cancers. With respect to the entire study: Ivuxolimab was a fully human IgG2 agonistic monoclonal antibody targeting the costimulatory receptor OX40 (CD134). Intravenous ivuxolimab was administered to patients every 2 weeks at six dose levels: 0.01, 0.1, 0.3, 1.5, 3 and 10 mg/kg. Of the approximately 50 dose-escalation patients, hepatocellular carcinoma was present in roughly 19, melanoma in around 15, renal cell carcinoma in 9 and head and neck cancer in 9. In the dose-escalation cohort, more than 80% of patients were male, and the mean age was roughly 56 years with a range of about 20 to 80. Patients were allowed to have had prior anti-PD-1, anti-PD-L1 or anti-CTLA-4 therapy, and roughly two fifths of the dose-escalation patients had been treated with checkpoint inhibitors. Partial responses occurred in three dose-escalation patients: two with cutaneous melanoma and one with hepatocellular carcinoma. The purpose of peripheral TCRbeta sequencing was to test whether ivuxolimab changed TCR sequence diversity and led to clonal T-cell expansion. The monotherapy dose-escalation portion (N ≈ 50 patients) of the phase I ivuxolimab trial is reported in the paper. Findings and caveats that apply to the study as a whole: Antigen specificity was not determined for the clonally expanded peripheral T cells. After ivuxolimab, CD8+ T cells had more expanded clones than CD4+ T cells on average. Clonal expansion of both CD4+ and CD8+ blood T cells was observed from baseline to week 6 at doses 0.1 to 3.0 mg/kg. In the 0.1-3.0 mg/kg groups, partial responders were among the patients with the lowest normalized peripheral clonal expansion, particularly in CD8+ T cells. Low levels of normalized T-cell clonal expansion were also seen in some nonresponding patients.

For sequencing of the TCRbeta CDR3 region, genomic DNA was extracted from the sorted cells. TCRbeta CDR3 regions were sequenced using the immunoSEQ Assay. TCRdb provides this immuneACCESS table in a form limited to in-frame rearrangements. Some clones are lacking; in checked studies, under half of them reflect an unresolved V gene, and why the rest are absent is not known. The sample has approximately 15,000 clones on record, around 75% of them singletons. Just over 35% of the sample comes from the top ten. The trial excluded patients who had a history of autoimmune disease or who were on systemic immunosuppression. Peripheral blood for TCR sequencing was collected from all dose cohorts at baseline, on cycle 4 day 1, and on cycle 7 day 1. The samples were taken from a phase I, first-in-human, multicenter, open-label dose-escalation trial of ivuxolimab. The trial enrolled adults with locally advanced or metastatic head and neck squamous cell, hepatocellular, melanoma or renal cell carcinoma. Before TCR sequencing, CD4+ T cells and CD8+ T cells from peripheral blood were sorted into separate populations.

To note about this clone: This receptor's antigen is unknown. Within one base of it there is no much larger clone, and no base qualities were kept.

Sequences MDHEN (CDR1) and SYDVKM (CDR2) are obtained from the germline V gene. The junction carries 9 bases between V and J, which are trimmed by 3 bases and 0 bases respectively. The CDR3 contains 15 residues, cysteine and phenylalanine counted. Only the CDR3 region is kept as DNA, spanning 45 bases read in frame from base 1. The receptor's source is an adult with an advanced solid tumor such as melanoma, head and neck, liver or kidney cancer. Specimen: CD4+ or CD8+ T cells sorted from blood, collected in a trial of the OX40 agonist ivuxolimab. This sequence uses TRBV28 and TRBJ2-1; the D gene cannot be named for sure. CDR3 region: CASSLQRSSYNEQFF. The DNA sequence reads TGTGCCAGCAGTTTGCAGAGAAGCTCCTACAATGAGCAGTTCTTC.